A single sample is the source of the 20 T cell receptor beta chains below, sequenced in a study of T cells after yellow fever vaccination. TCRdb analysed the 5' RACE reads with MiXCR anew, one entry per CDR3 protein. The table lists about 140,000 distinct CDR3 sequences, 7.7% of them singletons. Sequencing was performed on CD4+ T cells sorted from PBMCs, taken 5 days after the yellow fever booster vaccination. The receptors shown here come from a man aged 30 to 39 who received the YFV17D yellow fever vaccine.

This clonotype was observed a few times. The chain couples TRBV6-1 to TRBJ1-1; D is possibly TRBD1 (5 bases). Germline V gene sequence: CDR1 MNHNS, CDR2 SASEGT. V was shortened by 10 bases and J by 1 base, with 13 bases between the two germline ends. The CDR3 length is 13 residues. The CDR3 nucleotides are TGTGCCACCGGAGGGACGACGAACACTGAAGCTTTCTTT. Amino acids: CATGGTTNTEAFF.

This clonotype was detected many times. The chain couples TRBV29-1 to TRBJ2-1; TRBD2 matches at 9 bases. This CDR3 is 18 amino acids long. The ends lost 4 bases at V and 0 bases at J; junction bases unmatched: 13. Germline V gives CDR1 SQVTM, CDR2 ANQGSEA. This chain's CDR3 is CSVAWLAGISSSYNEQFF. CDR3 DNA: TGCAGCGTTGCTTGGCTAGCGGGAATAAGTAGCTCCTACAATGAGCAGTTCTTC.

This clonotype was seen many times. The chain links TRBV20-1 to TRBJ1-5; tentative D call: TRBD1 (5 bases). CDR1 DFQATT and CDR2 SNEGSKA come from the germline V gene (reference sequence). Between the trimmed V and J ends, which lost 6 bases and 6 bases, there was a span of 24 bases. The CDR3 consists of 16 residues. Written as DNA, the CDR3 is TGCAGTGCCCCAGGCGTCCAGGGCATTGAGGGTCAGCCCCAGCATTTT. Its protein is CSAPGVQGIEGQPQHF.

This clonotype was counted many times. This chain links TRBV20-1 with TRBJ2-5; D gene ambiguous. V was cut by 0 bases and J by 4 bases, with 6 bases left in between. This CDR3 has 12 amino acids. In germline, CDR1 is DFQATT, CDR2 SNEGSKA (reference sequence). Written as DNA, the CDR3 is TGCAGTGCTAGAGATTTTGGAGAGACCCAGTACTTC. Translated: CSARDFGETQYF.

This clonotype was found many times. This chain links TRBV6-2 or TRBV6-3 with TRBJ2-7, with D tentatively TRBD2 (7 bases). The CDR3 runs 12 residues. Trimming pared 4 bases from V and 7 bases from J, leaving 11 bases between. Germline assignment: CDR1 MNHEY and CDR2 SVGEGT. CDR3 sequence (DNA): TGTGCCAGCAGTTTGGGGGGGCGGGAGCAGTACTTC. Protein sequence: CASSLGGREQYF.

Many counts were recorded for this clonotype. DNA of the CDR3: TGTGCCAGCAGCTTTGCGACCGGGGAGGGCAATCAGCCCCAGCATTTT. It is translated as CASSFATGEGNQPQHF. J is TRBJ1-5 and V is TRBV5-5; no definite D call. Germline assignment: CDR1 SGHKS and CDR2 YYEKEE (reference sequence). The CDR3 extends over 16 amino acids. V dropped 2 bases and J dropped 2 bases, with 14 bases sitting between them.

Many counts were recorded for this clonotype. V gene TRBV30 combines with J gene TRBJ2-7; D possibly corresponds to TRBD2 (5 bases). CDR3 length: 13 amino acids. Germline V gives CDR1 GTSNPN, CDR2 SVGIG (reference sequence). V lost 1 base to trimming and J lost 7 bases, with 14 bases between them. The CDR3 here is CAWSGTYPSEQYF. The CDR3 region has the DNA TGTGCCTGGAGTGGGACTTACCCGTCGGAGCAGTACTTC. Combining the CDR3 with reference TRBV30 and TRBJ2-7 gives the whole variable domain SQTIHQWPATLVQPVGSPLSLECTVEGTSNPNLYWYRQAAGRGLQLLFYSVGIGQISSEVPQNLSASRPQDRQFILSSKKLLLSDSGFYLCAWSGTYPSEQYFGPGTRLTVT.

This clonotype was observed many times. The chain is built from TRBV12-3 or TRBV12-4 and TRBJ2-5, with TRBD2 matching over 9 bases. V shed 7 bases and J 5 bases; nucleotides not matched to a gene: 8. The CDR3 is made up of 14 amino acids. CDR3 in amino acids: CASTISGSAETQYF. The DNA for the CDR3 is TGTGCCAGCACCATTAGCGGGAGTGCGGAGACCCAGTACTTC.

The chain employs TRBV7-2 and TRBJ2-7; TRBD1 matches at 10 bases. Germline loops: CDR1 SGHTA, CDR2 FQGNSA. The CDR3 covers 15 residues. With V trimmed by 3 bases and J by 3 bases, 5 bases remained unmatched. CDR3 nucleotides: TGTGCCAGCAGCTTTGGGGGACAGGGGCACTACGAGCAGTACTTC. Translated: CASSFGGQGHYEQYF.

The chain combines TRBV4-2 with TRBJ1-2, with D possibly matching TRBD1 (6 bases). The germline V gene encodes CDR1 LGHNA and CDR2 YNFKEQ. CDR3 length equals 14 residues. V dropped 0 bases and J dropped 6 bases, with 11 bases sitting between them. The CDR3 DNA sequence: TGTGCCAGCAGCCAAGATCAAACAGGGAATGGCTACACCTTC. It encodes CASSQDQTGNGYTF.

This clonotype was detected ten times or more. V gene TRBV14 combines with J gene TRBJ2-1; maybe TRBD2 (5 bases). Germline V gene sequence: CDR1 SGHDN, CDR2 FVKESK. The V end was cut by 4 bases, the J end by 6 bases, with 19 bases between. The CDR3 totals 16 residues. DNA for the CDR3: TGTGCCAGCAGCCCCCCCGGACTGGCTAAGGGCAATGAGCAGTTCTTC. Residues: CASSPPGLAKGNEQFF.

The V call is TRBV7-2, the J call TRBJ2-7; D is possibly TRBD2 (6 bases). Germline V CDR1 and CDR2: SGHTA, FQGNSA. V was pared by 0 bases and J by 0 bases, with 15 bases between. The CDR3 runs to 17 residues. CDR3 sequence (DNA): TGTGCCAGCAGCTTAGCCGGGGGACGTAGGAGCTCCTACGAGCAGTACTTC. Its translation: CASSLAGGRRSSYEQYF.

This clonotype was counted many times. This chain joins TRBV7-2 and TRBJ2-7; D is perhaps TRBD1 or TRBD2 (5 bases each). Trimming pared 5 bases from V and 2 bases from J, leaving 19 bases between. This CDR3 contains 16 residues. Germline loops: CDR1 SGHTA, CDR2 FQGNSA. DNA for the CDR3: TGTGCCAGCAGCGCCAATGCGGGTCTGGGGGCCTACGAGCAGTACTTC. Residues: CASSANAGLGAYEQYF.

This clonotype was found many times. The chain combines TRBV5-1 with TRBJ2-5; TRBD1 is a possible D gene (5 bases). The germline V gene encodes CDR1 SGHRS and CDR2 YFSETQ. The CDR3 is 18 residues long. Trimming shortened V by 1 base and J by 5 bases, and 24 bases separated the two germline ends. The DNA for the CDR3 is TGCGCCAGCAGCTTGCAGGGCGAGCCAAACCGACTTCAGGAGACCCAGTACTTC. It is translated as CASSLQGEPNRLQETQYF.

There are many counts of this clonotype. In nucleotides, the CDR3 is TGTGCCAGCAGTTATAGGTATAGCACAGATACGCAGTATTTT. Translated: CASSYRYSTDTQYF. This rearrangement joins TRBV6-5 to TRBJ2-3; D not resolved. The CDR3 runs 14 residues. Looked up from germline, CDR1 is MNHEY and CDR2 is SVGAGI. Trimming shortened V by 3 bases and J by 0 bases, and 7 bases separated the two germline ends.

This clonotype was counted a few times. The chain combines TRBV4-3 with TRBJ1-5, with D unclear. The CDR3 is made up of 13 amino acids. Per the germline V gene, CDR1 is LGHNA and CDR2 is YSLEER. V was clipped by 0 bases and J by 5 bases, with 5 bases between them. CDR3 sequence (DNA): TGCGCCAGCAGCCAAGATCTTGATCAGCCCCAGCATTTT. Translation gives CASSQDLDQPQHF.

This clonotype was counted a few times. The chain links TRBV28 to TRBJ2-7; D unclear. Per germline, CDR1 MDHEN and CDR2 SYDVKM. This CDR3 spans 11 amino acids. V was trimmed by 6 bases and J by 12 bases, leaving 15 bases between them. The CDR3 region has the DNA TGTGCCAGCAGCTCGAGTGCCCGTTGGTACTTC. This codes for CASSSSARWYF.

This clonotype was seen many times. The chain couples TRBV7-8 to TRBJ2-1, with D maybe TRBD2 (5 bases). Germline-derived CDR1 and CDR2 are SGHVS and FQNEAQ. The CDR3 covers 15 residues. V was shortened by 2 bases and J by 4 bases, with 12 bases between the two germline ends. The CDR3, as DNA: TGTGCCAGCAGCTTATCCGTAGCGCCATACAATGAGCAGTTCTTC. Translation: CASSLSVAPYNEQFF.

In its sample, this clonotype was seen many times. This chain joins TRBV7-2 and TRBJ2-2; weak D call: TRBD1 (6 bases). The CDR3 consists of 15 residues. Germline CDR1 SGHTA, CDR2 FQGNSA. V lost 5 bases and J lost 1, with 11 bases in between. CDR3 sequence reads: CASSAGARNTGELFF. The CDR3, as DNA: TGTGCCAGCAGCGCAGGGGCTCGGAACACCGGGGAGCTGTTTTTT.

Regarding this clonotype: Given a much more abundant clone one base away, this may be a read error. The chain is built from TRBV4-3 and TRBJ2-3, with a weak D call TRBD2 (6 bases). From germline, CDR1 is LGHNA and CDR2 YSLEER. The CDR3 loop spans 14 amino acids. V was trimmed by 1 base and J by 4 bases, leaving 9 bases between them. CDR3 DNA: TGCGCCAGCAGCCAAGGCGGGACCTCAGATACGCAGTATTTT. Protein sequence: CASSQGGTSDTQYF.